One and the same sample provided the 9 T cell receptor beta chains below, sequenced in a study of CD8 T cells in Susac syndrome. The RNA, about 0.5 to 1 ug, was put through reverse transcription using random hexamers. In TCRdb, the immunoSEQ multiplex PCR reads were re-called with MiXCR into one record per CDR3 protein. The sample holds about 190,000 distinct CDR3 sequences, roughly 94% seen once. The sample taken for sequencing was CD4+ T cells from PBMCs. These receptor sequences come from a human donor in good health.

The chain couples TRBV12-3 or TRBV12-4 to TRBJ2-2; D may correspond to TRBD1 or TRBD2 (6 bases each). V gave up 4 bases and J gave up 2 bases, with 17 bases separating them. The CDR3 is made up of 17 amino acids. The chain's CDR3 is CASSSVRGAGNTGELFF. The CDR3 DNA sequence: TGTGCCAGCAGTTCCGTGAGGGGGGCAGGCAACACCGGGGAGCTGTTTTTT.

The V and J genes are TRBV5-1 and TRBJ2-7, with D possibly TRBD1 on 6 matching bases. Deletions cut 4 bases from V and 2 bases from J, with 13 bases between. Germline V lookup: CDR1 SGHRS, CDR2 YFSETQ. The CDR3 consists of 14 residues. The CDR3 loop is CASSPDRSPYEQYV. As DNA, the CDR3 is TGCGCCAGCAGCCCCGACAGGAGTCCCTACGAGCAGTACGTC.

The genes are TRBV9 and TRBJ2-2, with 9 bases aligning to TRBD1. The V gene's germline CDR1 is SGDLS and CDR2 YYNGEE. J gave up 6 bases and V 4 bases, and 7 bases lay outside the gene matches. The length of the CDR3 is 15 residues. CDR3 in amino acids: CASSSRTGVSGELFF. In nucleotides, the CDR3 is TGTGCCAGCAGCTCGCGGACAGGGGTGTCCGGGGAGCTGTTTTTT.

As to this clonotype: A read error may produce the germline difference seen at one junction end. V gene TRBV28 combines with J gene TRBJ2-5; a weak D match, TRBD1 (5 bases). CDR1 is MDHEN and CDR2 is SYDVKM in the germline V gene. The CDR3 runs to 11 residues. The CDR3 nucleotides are TGTGCCAGCAGTGGGGCCCAGGCCCTGAACTTC. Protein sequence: CASSGAQALNF. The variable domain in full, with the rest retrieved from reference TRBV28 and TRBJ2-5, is DVKVTQSSRYLVKRTGEKVFLECVQDMDHENMFWYRQDPGLGLRLIYFSYDVKMKEKGDIPEGYSVSREKKERFSLILESASTNQTSMYLCASSGAQALNFGPGTRLLVL.

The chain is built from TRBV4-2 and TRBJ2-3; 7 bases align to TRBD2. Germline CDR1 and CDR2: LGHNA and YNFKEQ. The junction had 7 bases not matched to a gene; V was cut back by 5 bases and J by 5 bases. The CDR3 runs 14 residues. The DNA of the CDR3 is TGTGCCAGCAGCGTACTGGGGAGGGAAGATACGCAGTATTTT. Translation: CASSVLGREDTQYF.

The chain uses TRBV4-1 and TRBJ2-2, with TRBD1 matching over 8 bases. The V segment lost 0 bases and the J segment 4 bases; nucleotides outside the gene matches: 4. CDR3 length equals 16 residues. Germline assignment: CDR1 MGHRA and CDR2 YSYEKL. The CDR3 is CASSQDWTGSTGELFF. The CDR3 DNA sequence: TGCGCCAGCAGCCAAGACTGGACAGGGTCCACCGGGGAGCTGTTTTTT.

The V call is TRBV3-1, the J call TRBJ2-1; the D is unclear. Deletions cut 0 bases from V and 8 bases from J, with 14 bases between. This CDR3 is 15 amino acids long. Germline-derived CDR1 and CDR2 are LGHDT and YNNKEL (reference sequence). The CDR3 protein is CASSQDPGSRDEQFF. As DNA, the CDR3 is TGTGCCAGCAGCCAAGACCCCGGGTCCCGCGATGAGCAGTTCTTC.

The DNA of the CDR3 is TGTGCCAGTAAACGGGCCAATGAGCAGTTCTTC. Amino acid sequence: CASKRANEQFF. J is TRBJ2-1 and V is TRBV2; no firm D call. Trimming left V 9 bases short and J 6 bases short, with 9 bases between. Germline V gene data show CDR1 as SNHLY and CDR2 as FYNNEI. The CDR3 extends over 11 amino acids.

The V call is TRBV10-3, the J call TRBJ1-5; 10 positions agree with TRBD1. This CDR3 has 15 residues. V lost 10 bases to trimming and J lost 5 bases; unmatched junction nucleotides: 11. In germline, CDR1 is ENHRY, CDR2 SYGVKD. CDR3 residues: CATRPGTGEDQPQHF. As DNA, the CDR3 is TGTGCCACTAGACCCGGGACAGGGGAGGATCAGCCCCAGCATTTT.